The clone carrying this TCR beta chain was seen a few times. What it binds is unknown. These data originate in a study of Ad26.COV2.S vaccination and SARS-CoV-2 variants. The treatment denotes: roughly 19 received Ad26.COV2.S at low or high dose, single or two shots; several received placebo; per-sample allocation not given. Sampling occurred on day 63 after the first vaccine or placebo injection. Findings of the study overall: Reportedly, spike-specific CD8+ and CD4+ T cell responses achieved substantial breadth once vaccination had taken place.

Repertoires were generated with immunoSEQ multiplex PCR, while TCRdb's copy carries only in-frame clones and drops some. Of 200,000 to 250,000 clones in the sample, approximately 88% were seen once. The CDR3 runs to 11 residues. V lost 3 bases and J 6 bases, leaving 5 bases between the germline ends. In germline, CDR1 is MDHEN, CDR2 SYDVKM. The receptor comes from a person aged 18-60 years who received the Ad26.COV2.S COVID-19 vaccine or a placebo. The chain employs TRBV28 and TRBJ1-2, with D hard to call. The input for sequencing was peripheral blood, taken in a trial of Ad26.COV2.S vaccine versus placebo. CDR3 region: CASSFPHGYTF. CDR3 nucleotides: TGTGCCAGCAGTTTCCCTCATGGCTACACCTTC.